The 12 T cell receptor beta chains below all came from one sample that was sequenced in a study of OX40 agonist ivuxolimab in advanced cancers. Assay: immunoSEQ multiplex PCR; the TCRdb copy retains only in-frame clones and omits some. The sample includes 55,000 to 60,000 clones, 80% to 90% of them seen just once. This specimen was CD4+ or CD8+ T cells sorted from blood, taken in a trial of the OX40 agonist ivuxolimab. Receptors were obtained from an adult with an advanced solid tumor such as melanoma, head and neck, liver or kidney cancer.

V and J are TRBV18 and TRBJ2-7; 12 bases align to TRBD1. The length of the CDR3 is 14 residues. CDR1 and CDR2 (germline): KGHSH, LQKENI. The trim removed 6 bases at V and 6 bases at J, leaving 6 bases unmatched. CDR3 sequence (DNA): TGTGCCAGCTCCCCCGGGACAGGGGGCGGCGAGCAGTACTTC. It codes for CASSPGTGGGEQYF.

The chain combines TRBV6-6 with TRBJ1-5; TRBD1 agrees at 8 bases. This CDR3 region has 13 residues. CDR1 and CDR2 from the germline V gene are MNHNY and SVGAGI (reference sequence). J lost 5 bases, V lost 7 bases, and 4 bases had no gene match. The CDR3 is CASTPDRDQPQHF. The CDR3 DNA reads TGTGCCAGCACCCCGGACAGGGATCAGCCCCAGCATTTT.

This clone has a single count. J is TRBJ1-3 and V is TRBV14; D is perhaps TRBD1 (6 bases). Trimming shortened V by 5 bases and J by 0 bases, and 11 bases separated the two germline ends. From germline, CDR1 is SGHDN and CDR2 FVKESK. This CDR3 contains 15 residues. For the CDR3, the DNA is TGTGCCAGCAGCTATACAGGGAGCTCTGGAAACACCATATATTTT. It codes for CASSYTGSSGNTIYF.

The chain links TRBV7-2 to TRBJ1-2; 7 bases are a match to TRBD1. Germline V CDR1 and CDR2: SGHTA, FQGNSA. CDR3 size: 19 residues. Trimming removed 0 bases from V and 7 bases from J; junction bases left unmatched: 20. The CDR3 DNA sequence: TGTGCCAGCAGCTTAGCGCTCGTAGATTTTGGAGGGGGCGTTCCTGGCTACACCTTC. Its protein is CASSLALVDFGGGVPGYTF.

The chain joins TRBV7-9 to TRBJ1-2; D is unclear. The CDR3 is 13 amino acids. Germline CDR1 and CDR2: SEHNR and FQNEAQ (reference sequence). V was cut by 1 base and J by 8 bases, with 11 bases left in between. The CDR3 loop is CASSLDGLQGYTF. In nucleotides, the CDR3 is TGTGCCAGCAGCTTAGACGGGCTTCAGGGCTACACCTTC.

V gene TRBV4-2 combines with J gene TRBJ2-2; TRBD1 agrees at 10 bases. This CDR3 spans 17 amino acids. Germline V gene sequence: CDR1 LGHNA, CDR2 YNFKEQ. Unmatched junction bases numbered 8, after V lost 5 bases and J lost 2 bases. This CDR3 reads CASSRGTGAANTGELFF. In DNA form, the CDR3 reads TGTGCCAGCAGCAGAGGGACAGGGGCGGCAAACACCGGGGAGCTGTTTTTT.

The chain is built from TRBV7-9 and TRBJ2-3; unclear D gene. This CDR3 is 13 amino acids long. Deletions cut 2 bases from V and 6 bases from J, with 9 bases between. CDR1 is SEHNR, CDR2 FQNEAQ, per germline (reference sequence). Here the CDR3 reads CASSLSRHDTQYF. The DNA of the CDR3 is TGTGCCAGCAGCTTAAGCCGTCATGATACGCAGTATTTT.

The rearrangement links TRBV5-6 to TRBJ2-5; perhaps TRBD1 as D (6 bases). Germline V CDR1 and CDR2: SGHDT, YYEEEE. V was pared by 4 bases and J by 5 bases, with 21 bases between. The CDR3 sequence is 16 residues long. The CDR3 loop is CASSPRSAGARETQYF. As DNA, the CDR3 is TGTGCCAGCAGCCCCCGGTCAGCAGGGGCGCGTGAGACCCAGTACTTC.

The V and J genes are TRBV7-9 and TRBJ2-5; the match to TRBD1 covers 9 bases. In germline, CDR1 is SEHNR, CDR2 FQNEAQ (reference sequence). CDR3 length: 18 residues. The trim removed 4 bases at V and 1 base at J, leaving 13 bases unmatched. The DNA for the CDR3 is TGTGCCAGCAGCTCACTATTTACAGGGGGCAATATCCAAGAGACCCAGTACTTC. It yields the protein CASSSLFTGGNIQETQYF. The full variable domain, rest sourced from reference TRBV7-9 and TRBJ2-5, is DTGVSQNPRHKITKRGQNVTFRCDPISEHNRLYWYRQTLGQGPEFLTYFQNEAQLEKSRLLSDRFSAERPKGSFSTLEIQRTEQGDSAMYLCASSSLFTGGNIQETQYFGPGTRLLVL.

V usage is TRBV18 and J usage is TRBJ1-3; 8 bases line up with TRBD1. Trimming cost V 3 bases and J 2 bases; bases outside gene matches: 3. Germline V lookup: CDR1 KGHSH, CDR2 LQKENI. CDR3 length: 15 amino acids. CDR3 sequence reads: CASSPTGATGNTIYF. In DNA form, the CDR3 reads TGTGCCAGCTCACCGACAGGGGCTACTGGAAACACCATATATTTT.

The V gene is TRBV6-5, the J gene TRBJ2-6; D gene unclear. Between the trimmed V and J ends, which lost 6 bases and 5 bases, there was a span of 5 bases. The CDR3 has 12 residues. Germline loops: CDR1 MNHEY, CDR2 SVGAGI. CDR3 sequence: CASRDWANVLTF. The CDR3 DNA is TGTGCCAGCAGGGATTGGGCCAACGTCCTGACTTTC.

The chain employs TRBV5-1 and TRBJ2-7; TRBD1 agrees at 8 bases. The germline CDR1 and CDR2 sequences are SGHRS and YFSETQ. CDR3 length: 15 residues. V lost 4 bases to trimming and J lost 2 bases; unmatched junction nucleotides: 8. Here the CDR3 reads CASSRGGTGTYEQYF. In DNA, the CDR3 is TGCGCCAGCAGCCGGGGTGGGACAGGAACCTACGAGCAGTACTTC.